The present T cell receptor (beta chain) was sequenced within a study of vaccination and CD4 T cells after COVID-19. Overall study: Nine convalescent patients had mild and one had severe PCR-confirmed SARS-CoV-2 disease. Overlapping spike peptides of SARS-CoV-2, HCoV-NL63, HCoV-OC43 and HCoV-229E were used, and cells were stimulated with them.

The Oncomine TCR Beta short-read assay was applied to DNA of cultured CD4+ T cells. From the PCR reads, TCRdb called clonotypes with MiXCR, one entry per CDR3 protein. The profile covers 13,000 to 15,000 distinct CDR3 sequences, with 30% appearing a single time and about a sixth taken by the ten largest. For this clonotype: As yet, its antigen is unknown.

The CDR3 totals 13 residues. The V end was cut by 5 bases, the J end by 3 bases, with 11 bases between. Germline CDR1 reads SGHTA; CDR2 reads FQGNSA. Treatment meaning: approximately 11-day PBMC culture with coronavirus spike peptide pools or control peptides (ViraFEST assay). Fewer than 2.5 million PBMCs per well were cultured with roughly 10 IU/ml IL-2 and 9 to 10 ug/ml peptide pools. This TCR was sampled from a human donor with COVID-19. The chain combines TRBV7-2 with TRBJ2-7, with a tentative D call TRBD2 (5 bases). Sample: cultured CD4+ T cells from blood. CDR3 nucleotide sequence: TGTGCCAGCAGCGGAGGTAACAACTACGAGCAGTACTTC. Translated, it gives CASSGGNNYEQYF.